The clone carrying this TCR beta chain is large. This table comes from immunoSEQ multiplex PCR, and its TCRdb copy is limited to in-frame clones, with some not included. Among roughly 40,000 clones, approximately 81% were seen once, and the ten largest hold roughly 4%. This sample is part of a study of PD-1 blockade in mismatch repair-deficient tumors. This CDR3 comprises 16 residues. In germline, CDR1 is LGHNA, CDR2 YSLEER. V was cut by 0 bases and J by 0 bases, with 11 bases left in between. The chain is built from TRBV4-3 and TRBJ1-2; no firm D call. The source of this sequence is an adult with mismatch repair-deficient cancer. The sequencing used peripheral blood, collected 76 weeks after starting pembrolizumab. CDR3 protein: CASSQDEESPNYGYTF. CDR3 DNA sequence: TGCGCCAGCAGCCAAGATGAAGAATCTCCTAACTATGGCTACACCTTC.